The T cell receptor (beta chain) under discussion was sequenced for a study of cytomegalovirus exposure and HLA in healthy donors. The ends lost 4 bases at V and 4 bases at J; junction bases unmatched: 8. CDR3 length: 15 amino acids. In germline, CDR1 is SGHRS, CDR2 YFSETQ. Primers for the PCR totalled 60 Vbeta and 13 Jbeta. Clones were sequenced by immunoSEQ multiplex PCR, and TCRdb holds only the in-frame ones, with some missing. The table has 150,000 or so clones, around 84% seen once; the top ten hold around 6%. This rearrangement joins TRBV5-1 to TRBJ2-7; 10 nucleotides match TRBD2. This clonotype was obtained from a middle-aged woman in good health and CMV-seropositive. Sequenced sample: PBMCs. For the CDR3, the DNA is TGCGCCAGCAGCCCCCTAGCGGGAGCCCTGTACGAGCAGTACTTC. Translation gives CASSPLAGALYEQYF.